The entry below gives a single TCR beta chain sequence along with its context. The antigen is not known. This sample is part of a study of blood T cells in healthy people across ages. Study-wide background: Template switching recovered approximately one barcoded beta molecule for every two T cells.

Study-wide results and caveats: CMV infection status of these donors was not known.

This CDR3 region has 17 residues. Trimming cost V 1 base and J 3 bases; bases outside gene matches: 8. Germline CDR1 MGHDK, CDR2 SYGVNS. Together with a sample-barcoded 5' primer, a J-beta primer mix was included in a second PCR lasting about 6 to 11 cycles. TCRdb recomputed calls from the 5' RACE reads with MiXCR, one row per CDR3 protein. The sample includes 1.5 million to 2 million distinct CDR3 sequences, about 31% seen only once; the top ten take around 11%. Every sample yielded at least 6.5 million isolated PBMCs. Sequenced sample: blood. The receptor's source is a woman in her twenties or thirties in good health. The V gene is TRBV25-1, the J gene TRBJ1-3; TRBD1 matches at 8 bases. The chain's CDR3 is CASSEWGTGQGGNTIYF. The CDR3 coding sequence is TGTGCCAGCAGTGAATGGGGGACAGGCCAGGGTGGAAACACCATATATTTT.